The 30 T cell receptor beta chains reported below all come from one sample, sequenced in a study of T-cell memory formation after mild COVID-19. TCRdb reanalysed the 5' RACE reads using MiXCR and keeps one entry per CDR3 protein. Altogether around 150,000 distinct CDR3 sequences are present, more than 12% being singletons, with the ten largest covering 12% to 15%. Input material: PBMCs or a T cell subset sorted from them (not recorded which). The source is an adult woman who had mild COVID-19 (a few samples of this study predate the infection). Cell type and time point are not known.

The V and J genes are TRBV9 and TRBJ1-2; no firm D call. Germline CDR1 SGDLS, CDR2 YYNGEE. The V gene lost 2 bases and the J gene lost 2 bases, with 7 bases spanning the gap. This CDR3 has 13 residues. The CDR3 coding sequence is TGTGCCAGCAGCGTTGCCATGAACTATGGCTACACCTTC. Its protein product is CASSVAMNYGYTF.

The CDR3 DNA sequence: TGTGCCAGGGGGAGTAATGGGGGCTTCTACAATGAGCAGTTCTTC. Its protein product is CARGSNGGFYNEQFF. This chain links TRBV12-3 or TRBV12-4 with TRBJ2-1; the D gene is possibly TRBD1 (6 bases). The CDR3 runs to 15 residues. Trimming took off 9 bases at V and 3 bases at J, with 18 bases between the two ends.

CDR3 residues: CASSPDLLTDTQYF. DNA for the CDR3: TGTGCCAGCAGCCCGGACCTTTTGACAGATACGCAGTATTTT. This sequence joins TRBV7-9 and TRBJ2-3; no definite D call. Per germline, CDR1 SEHNR and CDR2 FQNEAQ (reference sequence). V was shortened by 5 bases and J by 3 bases, with 12 bases between the two germline ends. The CDR3 has 14 residues.

The J gene is TRBJ1-4, the V gene TRBV9, with TRBD1 matching 7 bases. The CDR3 runs 16 residues. After removal of 2 bases from V and 3 bases from J, the junction contained 7 bases not matched to a gene. Germline loops: CDR1 SGDLS, CDR2 YYNGEE. In DNA form, the CDR3 reads TGTGCCAGCAGCGTGACAGGGAGGGGAGCTAATGAAAAACTGTTTTTT. Protein sequence: CASSVTGRGANEKLFF.

V usage is TRBV12-3 or TRBV12-4 and J usage is TRBJ1-5, with 7 bases fitting TRBD1. The CDR3 consists of 12 residues. J lost 6 bases, V lost 8 bases, and 4 bases had no gene match. This chain's CDR3 is CASSTGSQPQHF. CDR3 sequence (DNA): TGTGCCAGCTCGACAGGGTCTCAGCCCCAGCATTTT.

This clonotype has just a few counts. The rearrangement uses TRBV24-1 and TRBJ2-1; 9 bases are shared with TRBD2. The length of the CDR3 is 22 residues. The J segment lost 3 bases and the V segment lost 7 bases, leaving 27 bases of the junction unmatched. CDR1 is KGHDR, CDR2 SFDVKD, per germline. The CDR3 DNA sequence: TGTGCCACCAGCGATGCGAAAGATAAAGATCGGGTTAGCGGGAGAAGCTACAATGAGCAGTTCTTC. Its protein product is CATSDAKDKDRVSGRSYNEQFF.

As regards this clonotype: A junction end diverges from the germline sequence, so it may reflect a read error. This CDR3 is CSARIPGLAYAQYF. DNA of the CDR3: TGCAGTGCCAGAATCCCGGGACTAGCCTACGCGCAGTACTTC. The V and J genes are TRBV20-1 and TRBJ2-7; 9 bases map to TRBD2. Germline V CDR1 and CDR2: DFQATT, SNEGSKA (reference sequence). The CDR3 consists of 14 residues.

The chain joins TRBV11-1 to TRBJ1-1, with 7 bases lining up with TRBD1. Germline-derived CDR1 and CDR2 are SGHAT and FQDESV (reference sequence). The CDR3 consists of 15 residues. With 2 bases clipped from V and 6 bases from J, the junction kept 9 bases outside the gene matches. The CDR3 coding sequence is TGTGCCAGCAGCTTACCGCCCGACAGGGACTCTGAAGCTTTCTTT. This encodes CASSLPPDRDSEAFF. Using reference TRBV11-1 and TRBJ1-1 for the parts outside the CDR3, the full variable domain is EAEVAQSPRYKITEKSQAVAFWCDPISGHATLYWYRQILGQGPELLVQFQDESVVDDSQLPKDRFSAERLKGVDSTLKIQPAELGDSAMYLCASSLPPDRDSEAFFGQGTRLTVV.

This clonotype showed up just a few times. The rearrangement links TRBV5-1 to TRBJ2-7; 12 bases are shared with TRBD2. CDR3 length: 18 amino acids. Trimming cost V 0 bases and J 6 bases; bases outside gene matches: 13. CDR1 and CDR2 (germline): SGHRS, YFSETQ. The CDR3 bases are TGCGCCAGCAGCTTGGTCCCTAGCGGGAGGGTGATACCTACCGAGCAGTACTTC. It translates to CASSLVPSGRVIPTEQYF. The complete variable domain, with remaining parts taken from reference TRBV5-1 and TRBJ2-7, reads KAGVTQTPRYLIKTRGQQVTLSCSPISGHRSVSWYQQTPGQGLQFLFEYFSETQRNKGNFPGRFSGRQFSNSRSEMNVSTLELGDSALYLCASSLVPSGRVIPTEQYFGPGTRLTVT.

CDR3 in DNA: TGTGCCAGCAGTTTTGCGGGGAGCACTGAAGCTTTCTTT. It is translated as CASSFAGSTEAFF. The chain combines TRBV12-3 or TRBV12-4 with TRBJ1-1; no clear D. V lost 3 bases to trimming and J lost 4 bases, with 9 bases between them. The CDR3 length is 13 residues.

This clonotype appeared a few times. The chain recombines TRBV12-3 or TRBV12-4 with TRBJ1-1; D ambiguous. CDR3 length equals 16 residues. Between the trimmed V and J ends, which lost 6 bases and 6 bases, there was a span of 23 bases. CDR3 region: CASRNRGNFLKAEAFF. The CDR3 DNA is TGTGCCAGCAGGAACAGAGGGAACTTTTTAAAGGCTGAAGCTTTCTTT.

This clonotype was detected many times. CDR3 in amino acids: CASSLLLTLAGNWGGGETQYF. For the CDR3, the DNA is TGTGCCAGCAGCTTGCTGTTAACACTAGCGGGGAATTGGGGTGGGGGAGAGACCCAGTACTTC. This sequence joins TRBV5-5 and TRBJ2-5; 10 nucleotides line up with TRBD2. Trimming cost V 1 base and J 4 bases; bases outside gene matches: 22. This CDR3 spans 21 amino acids. Per the germline V gene, CDR1 is SGHKS and CDR2 is YYEKEE (reference sequence).

This chain connects TRBV12-3 or TRBV12-4 to TRBJ2-3; 9 bases fit TRBD1. The CDR3 length is 17 residues. The V gene end was trimmed by 5 bases and the J gene end by 4 bases; junction bases not matched to a gene: 13. The CDR3, as DNA: TGTGCCAGCAGTCCCCCGATCGGGACAGGGAGGGCAGATACGCAGTATTTT. It specifies CASSPPIGTGRADTQYF.

This clonotype was observed a few times. The chain combines TRBV20-1 with TRBJ2-7; no firm D call. V was cut by 2 bases and J by 3 bases, with 17 bases left in between. This CDR3 region has 15 residues. Germline V gene sequence: CDR1 DFQATT, CDR2 SNEGSKA (reference sequence). CDR3 amino acids: CSARKFQHDVYEQYF. CDR3 DNA sequence: TGCAGTGCTAGAAAATTTCAGCATGATGTCTACGAGCAGTACTTC.

CDR3 protein: CSVQGNGYTF. The CDR3 bases are TGCAGCGTACAGGGTAATGGCTACACCTTC. This chain links TRBV29-1 with TRBJ1-2; the D gene is possibly TRBD1 (6 bases). The V and J ends lost 6 bases and 6 bases respectively, with 8 bases between them. The CDR3 sequence is 10 residues long. The germline V gene has CDR1 SQVTM and CDR2 ANQGSEA.

The chain joins TRBV5-5 to TRBJ2-5; no clear D. CDR1 and CDR2 (germline): SGHKS, YYEKEE (reference sequence). The V end lost 4 bases, the J end lost 5 bases, and 15 bases lay between the germline ends. The CDR3 is 14 residues long. CDR3 bases: TGTGCCAGCAGCCCAGCCCAACTTGGGGAGACCCAGTACTTC. Translated: CASSPAQLGETQYF. Based on the CDR3 plus reference TRBV5-5 and TRBJ2-5, the full variable domain is DAGVTQSPTHLIKTRGQQVTLRCSPISGHKSVSWYQQVLGQGPQFIFQYYEKEERGRGNFPDRFSARQFPNYSSELNVNALLLGDSALYLCASSPAQLGETQYFGPGTRLLVL.

A note on this clonotype: A single base separates this from a much larger clone, so it may be a read error. The chain couples TRBV5-1 to TRBJ1-1, with D hard to call. CDR3 length: 14 residues. CDR1 is SGHRS, CDR2 YFSETQ, per germline. V was pared by 4 bases and J by 7 bases, with 17 bases between. The CDR3 here is CASSTAGDPFEAFF. CDR3 DNA sequence: TGCGCCAGCAGCACGGCGGGTGACCCTTTTGAAGCTTTCTTT.

This clonotype has more than one count but fewer than ten. The chain couples TRBV9 to TRBJ2-3; D is uncertain. Trimming left V 4 bases short and J 0 bases short, with 15 bases between. The germline CDR1 and CDR2 sequences are SGDLS and YYNGEE. This CDR3 is 16 amino acids long. The CDR3 DNA sequence: TGTGCCAGCAGCCCTCGCGGCGGAACTAGCACAGATACGCAGTATTTT. Its protein product is CASSPRGGTSTDTQYF.

The chain joins TRBV12-3 or TRBV12-4 to TRBJ1-5; D may be TRBD1 (5 bases). CDR3 length equals 15 residues. V lost 6 bases and J 0 bases, leaving 12 bases between the germline ends. The CDR3 nucleotides are TGTGCCAGCAGGGCTTCCGACAGTAGCAATCAGCCCCAGCATTTT. Its protein product is CASRASDSSNQPQHF.

The sample holds a few counts of this clonotype. The rearrangement joins TRBV5-6 to TRBJ1-5; D remains ambiguous. Germline assignment: CDR1 SGHDT and CDR2 YYEEEE. The CDR3 is made up of 13 amino acids. The V end lost 5 bases, the J end lost 9 bases, and 15 bases lay between the germline ends. CDR3 DNA: TGTGCCAGCAGATCCATGACCCGTTCGCCCCAGCATTTT. Protein product: CASRSMTRSPQHF.

In its sample, this clonotype was seen a few times. The genes are TRBV20-1 and TRBJ2-7; TRBD2 matches 7 bases. The germline V gene has CDR1 DFQATT and CDR2 SNEGSKA (reference sequence). This CDR3 comprises 12 residues. Losses at the gene ends were 2 bases for V and 5 bases for J; bases not matched to a gene: 3. DNA for the CDR3: TGCAGTGCTAGAAGACTAGCTGACGAGCAGTACTTC. It encodes CSARRLADEQYF.

The table lists this clonotype with a few counts. This sequence joins TRBV7-2 and TRBJ1-3; no firm D call. The germline V gene has CDR1 SGHTA and CDR2 FQGNSA. This CDR3 has 11 amino acids. The V end was cut by 6 bases, the J end by 4 bases, with 4 bases between. CDR3 sequence reads: CASSEGNTIYF. The DNA of the CDR3 is TGTGCCAGCAGTGAAGGAAACACCATATATTTT.

This clonotype turned up a few times. The rearrangement uses TRBV5-1 and TRBJ1-2; 7 nucleotides align to TRBD1. J was trimmed by 8 bases and V by 3 bases; bases with no gene match: 7. CDR1 is SGHRS and CDR2 is YFSETQ in the germline V gene. CDR3 length: 13 residues. Here the CDR3 DNA reads TGCGCCAGCAGCTGGGGGACAGCGGACGGCTACACCTTC. This gives the protein CASSWGTADGYTF.

This clonotype was seen more than once but under ten times. The chain uses TRBV7-9 and TRBJ2-7, with D perhaps being TRBD1 or TRBD2 (9 bases each). This CDR3 is built from 18 residues. Trimming removed 5 bases at V and 3 bases at J, with 26 bases between. Germline assignment: CDR1 SEHNR and CDR2 FQNEAQ (reference sequence). The CDR3 here is CASSQRGDRVKPGYEQYF. CDR3 DNA: TGTGCCAGCAGCCAGCGGGGGGACAGGGTAAAGCCAGGCTACGAGCAGTACTTC. Full variable domain (missing parts from reference TRBV7-9 and TRBJ2-7): DTGVSQNPRHKITKRGQNVTFRCDPISEHNRLYWYRQTLGQGPEFLTYFQNEAQLEKSRLLSDRFSAERPKGSFSTLEIQRTEQGDSAMYLCASSQRGDRVKPGYEQYFGPGTRLTVT.

In its sample, this clonotype was seen a few times. This rearrangement joins TRBV18 to TRBJ2-4; D call uncertain. The V end lost 3 bases, the J end lost 11 bases, and 11 bases lay between the germline ends. This CDR3 is built from 12 residues. Germline V gives CDR1 KGHSH, CDR2 LQKENI. CDR3 in DNA: TGTGCCAGCTCACCTTATGGACGTTTTCAGTACTTC. Protein sequence: CASSPYGRFQYF.

This clonotype was observed a few times. The gene calls are TRBV4-1 and TRBJ1-1; the D is unclear. V was clipped by 0 bases and J by 8 bases, with 10 bases between them. This CDR3 has 13 residues. Germline-derived CDR1 and CDR2 are MGHRA and YSYEKL. The CDR3 DNA sequence: TGCGCCAGCAGCCAAGAGTCCCAGAGCGAAGCTTTCTTT. Residues: CASSQESQSEAFF.

The chain couples TRBV12-3 or TRBV12-4 to TRBJ2-1; tentative D call: TRBD2 (5 bases). Trimming pared 4 bases from V and 0 bases from J, leaving 16 bases between. The CDR3 loop spans 17 amino acids. The CDR3 sequence: CASSSGEAVTSYNEQFF. The CDR3 region has the DNA TGTGCCAGCAGTTCCGGGGAAGCGGTAACCTCCTACAATGAGCAGTTCTTC.

The sample holds a few counts of this clonotype. The V gene is TRBV15, the J gene TRBJ1-5; D unclear. CDR3 length: 13 amino acids. Germline CDR1 and CDR2: LNHNV and YYDKDF (reference sequence). The V and J ends lost 4 bases and 7 bases respectively, with 11 bases between them. The CDR3 sequence: CATSTAGYQPQHF. CDR3 nucleotide sequence: TGTGCCACCAGCACCGCGGGTTACCAGCCCCAGCATTTT.

The table lists this clonotype with a few counts. The chain links TRBV14 to TRBJ2-7; the D is unclear. The CDR3 has 14 residues. The germline V gene has CDR1 SGHDN and CDR2 FVKESK. Trimming pared 1 base from V and 1 base from J, leaving 8 bases between. Here the CDR3 DNA reads TGTGCCAGCAGCCAAGTATACAGTTCCTACGAGCAGTACTTC. Translated: CASSQVYSSYEQYF. The variable domain in full, with the rest retrieved from reference TRBV14 and TRBJ2-7, is EAGVTQFPSHSVIEKGQTVTLRCDPISGHDNLYWYRRVMGKEIKFLLHFVKESKQDESGMPNNRFLAERTGGTYSTLKVQPAELEDSGVYFCASSQVYSSYEQYFGPGTRLTVT.

This clonotype turned up a few times. V gene TRBV29-1 combines with J gene TRBJ2-3, with D uncertain. Trimming pared 6 bases from V and 1 base from J, leaving 2 bases between. CDR3 length equals 10 residues. Germline CDR1 and CDR2: SQVTM and ANQGSEA. The CDR3 loop is CSVGTDTQYF. The CDR3 DNA sequence: TGCAGCGTCGGCACAGATACGCAGTATTTT.